This T cell receptor (beta chain) was sequenced in a study of cytomegalovirus exposure and HLA in healthy donors. Regarding the study as a whole: Upon later analysis, TCR association rates were observed to vary by HLA locus, being highest for DRB1 and lowest for HLA-C.

Looked up from germline, CDR1 is KGHSH and CDR2 is LQKENI. V was shortened by 6 bases and J by 6 bases, with 20 bases between the two germline ends. CDR3 length: 15 residues. The PCR used 60 Vbeta and 13 Jbeta primers. Measured with immunoSEQ multiplex PCR; TCRdb has only the in-frame clones, and not every one. The sample has more than 200,000 clones. As to this clone: Antigen specificity is unknown.

Sequencing used PBMCs. The rearrangement uses TRBV18 and TRBJ1-2; D is perhaps TRBD1 (6 bases). The TCR sequence derives from a woman in her 30s in good health and CMV-seropositive. CDR3 amino acids: CASSPKDDRIHGYTF. As DNA, the CDR3 is TGTGCCAGCTCGCCTAAGGACGACAGGATCCATGGCTACACCTTC.